This T cell receptor beta chain was captured in a study of T cell responses to AZD1222 COVID-19 vaccine. General observations from the study: In the spike-specific TCR repertoire, nearly half reportedly target unmutated variant regions. The donor group comprised mostly white British people and more females; the analysis possibly underestimated clonal diversity. Seropositive AZD1222 recipients at baseline numbered only five or six. Repertoires in all cases were sampled only once the peak T cell response had passed.

Only in-frame clones appear in the TCRdb table, and some are missing; sequencing was by immunoSEQ multiplex PCR. The table has about 79,000 clones, about 91% seen once. To note about this clone: What it binds is not known.

Losses at the gene ends were 8 bases for V and 7 bases for J; bases not matched to a gene: 12. The germline gives CDR1 SNHLY, CDR2 FYNNEI. This CDR3 contains 15 residues. This receptor was identified in an adult in good health. The sequencing here drew on peripheral blood, taken on day 0 of MenACWY control vaccination. The rearrangement joins TRBV2 to TRBJ1-4, with 8 bases aligning to TRBD1. The CDR3 is CASSNLGQAGEKLFF. The CDR3 DNA sequence: TGTGCCAGCTCCAACCTGGGACAGGCAGGTGAAAAACTGTTTTTT.